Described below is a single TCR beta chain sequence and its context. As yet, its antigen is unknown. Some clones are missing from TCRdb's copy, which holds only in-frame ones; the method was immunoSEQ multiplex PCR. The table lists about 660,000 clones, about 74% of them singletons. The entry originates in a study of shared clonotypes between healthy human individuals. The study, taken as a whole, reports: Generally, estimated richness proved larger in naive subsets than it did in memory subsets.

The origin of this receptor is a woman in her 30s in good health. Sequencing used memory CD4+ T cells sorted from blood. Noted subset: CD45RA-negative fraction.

This chain's CDR3 is CASSFLGAGTGELFF. The CDR3 region has the DNA TGTGCCAGCAGCTTTCTAGGGGCGGGCACCGGGGAGCTGTTTTTT. The rearrangement uses TRBV7-9 and TRBJ2-2, with D perhaps given as TRBD1 or TRBD2 (5 bases each). This CDR3 comprises 15 residues. CDR1 is SEHNR, CDR2 FQNEAQ, per germline (reference sequence). V was clipped by 3 bases and J by 4 bases, with 12 bases between them.